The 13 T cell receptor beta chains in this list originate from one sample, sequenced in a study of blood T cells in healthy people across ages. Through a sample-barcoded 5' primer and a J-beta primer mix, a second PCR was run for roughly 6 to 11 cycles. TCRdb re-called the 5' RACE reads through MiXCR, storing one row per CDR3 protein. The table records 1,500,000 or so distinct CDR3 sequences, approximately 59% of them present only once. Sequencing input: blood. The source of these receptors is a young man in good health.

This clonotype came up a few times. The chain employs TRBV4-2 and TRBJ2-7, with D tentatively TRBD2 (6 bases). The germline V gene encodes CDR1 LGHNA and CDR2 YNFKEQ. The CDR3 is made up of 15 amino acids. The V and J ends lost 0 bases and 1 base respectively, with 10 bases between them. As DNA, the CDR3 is TGTGCCAGCAGCCAAGAGTACGGGAGTTCCTACGAGCAGTACTTC. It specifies CASSQEYGSSYEQYF.

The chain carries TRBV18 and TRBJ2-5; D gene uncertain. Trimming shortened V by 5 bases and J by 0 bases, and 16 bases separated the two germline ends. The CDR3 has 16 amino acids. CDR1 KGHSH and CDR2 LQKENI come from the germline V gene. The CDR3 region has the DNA TGTGCCAGCTCAGGGCAACCACCCTGGTACCAAGAGACCCAGTACTTC. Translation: CASSGQPPWYQETQYF.

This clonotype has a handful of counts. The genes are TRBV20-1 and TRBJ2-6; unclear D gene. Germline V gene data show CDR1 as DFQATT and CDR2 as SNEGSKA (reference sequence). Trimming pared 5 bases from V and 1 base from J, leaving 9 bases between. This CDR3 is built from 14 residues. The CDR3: CSAPPRSGANVLTF. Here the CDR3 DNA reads TGCAGTGCTCCCCCTCGGTCTGGGGCCAACGTCCTGACTTTC.

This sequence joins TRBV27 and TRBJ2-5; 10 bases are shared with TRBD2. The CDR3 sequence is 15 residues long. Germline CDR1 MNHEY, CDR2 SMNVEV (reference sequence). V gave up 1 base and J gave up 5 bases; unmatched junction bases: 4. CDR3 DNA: TGTGCCAGCAGTTTATTTAGCGGGGGGTTGGAGACCCAGTACTTC. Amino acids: CASSLFSGGLETQYF.

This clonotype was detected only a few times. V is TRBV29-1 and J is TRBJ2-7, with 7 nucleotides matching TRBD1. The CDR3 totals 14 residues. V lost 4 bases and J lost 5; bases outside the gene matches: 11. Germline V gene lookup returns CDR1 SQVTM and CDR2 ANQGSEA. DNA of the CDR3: TGCAGCGTTGCAACCCAGGGGGATCTGCACGAGCAGTACTTC. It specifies CSVATQGDLHEQYF.

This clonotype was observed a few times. The CDR3 region is CASSQDQVRDSEQFF. CDR3 DNA sequence: TGCGCCAGCAGCCAAGATCAAGTGAGGGATAGTGAGCAGTTCTTC. The chain links TRBV4-1 to TRBJ2-1, with D possibly being TRBD2 (5 bases). Germline V gene lookup returns CDR1 MGHRA and CDR2 YSYEKL. The V gene lost 0 bases and the J gene lost 9 bases, with 15 bases spanning the gap. The CDR3 is 15 amino acids.

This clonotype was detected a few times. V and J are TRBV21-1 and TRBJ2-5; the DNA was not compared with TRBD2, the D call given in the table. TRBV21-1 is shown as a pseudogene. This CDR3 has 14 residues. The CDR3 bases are TGTGCCAGCTTGAGCGGGGGCCCACAAGAGACCCAGTACTTC. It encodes CASLSGGPQETQYF.

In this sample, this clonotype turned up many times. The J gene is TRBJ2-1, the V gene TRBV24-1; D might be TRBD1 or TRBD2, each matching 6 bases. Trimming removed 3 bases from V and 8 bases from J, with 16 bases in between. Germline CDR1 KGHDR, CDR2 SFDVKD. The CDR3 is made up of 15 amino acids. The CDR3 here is CATSDLQGRGDEQFF. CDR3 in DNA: TGTGCCACCAGTGATCTACAGGGACGCGGGGATGAGCAGTTCTTC.

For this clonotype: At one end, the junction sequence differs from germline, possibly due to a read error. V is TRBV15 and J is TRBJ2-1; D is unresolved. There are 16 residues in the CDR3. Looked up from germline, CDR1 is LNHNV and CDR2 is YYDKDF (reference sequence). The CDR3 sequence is CVTSRGDTPGYNEQFF. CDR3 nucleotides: TGTGTCACCAGCAGAGGAGATACCCCAGGATACAATGAGCAGTTCTTC. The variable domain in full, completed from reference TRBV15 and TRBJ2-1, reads DAMVIQNPRYQVTQFGKPVTLSCSQTLNHNVMYWYQQKSSQAPKLLFHYYDKDFNNEADTPDNFQSRRPNTSFCFLDIRSPGLGDTAMYLCVTSRGDTPGYNEQFFGPGTRLTVL.

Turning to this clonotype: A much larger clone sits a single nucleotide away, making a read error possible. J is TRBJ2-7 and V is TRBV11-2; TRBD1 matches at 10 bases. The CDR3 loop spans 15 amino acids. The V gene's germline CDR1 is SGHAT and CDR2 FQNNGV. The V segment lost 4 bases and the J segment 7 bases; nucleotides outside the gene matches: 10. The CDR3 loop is CASSYGTGAPNEQYF. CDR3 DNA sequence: TGTGCCAGCAGCTATGGGACAGGGGCGCCCAATGAGCAGTACTTC.

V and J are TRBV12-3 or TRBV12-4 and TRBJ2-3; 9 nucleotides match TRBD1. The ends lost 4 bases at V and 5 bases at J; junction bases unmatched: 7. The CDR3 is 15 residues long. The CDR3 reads CASSYHRGLGDTQYF. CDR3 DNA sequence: TGTGCCAGCAGTTACCACAGGGGGCTGGGAGATACGCAGTATTTT.

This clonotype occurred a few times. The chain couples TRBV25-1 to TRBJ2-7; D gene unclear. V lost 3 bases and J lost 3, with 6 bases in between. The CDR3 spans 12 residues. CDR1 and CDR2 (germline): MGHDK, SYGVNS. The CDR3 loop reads CASSDSLYEQYF. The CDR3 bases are TGTGCCAGCAGTGACAGCCTCTACGAGCAGTACTTC.

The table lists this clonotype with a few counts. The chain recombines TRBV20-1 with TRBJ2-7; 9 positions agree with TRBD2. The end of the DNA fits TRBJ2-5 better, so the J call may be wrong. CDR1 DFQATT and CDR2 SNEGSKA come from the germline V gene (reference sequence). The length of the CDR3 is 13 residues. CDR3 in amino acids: CSARLAGSETQYF. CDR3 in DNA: TGCAGTGCTAGGCTAGCGGGGTCGGAGACCCAGTACTTC.